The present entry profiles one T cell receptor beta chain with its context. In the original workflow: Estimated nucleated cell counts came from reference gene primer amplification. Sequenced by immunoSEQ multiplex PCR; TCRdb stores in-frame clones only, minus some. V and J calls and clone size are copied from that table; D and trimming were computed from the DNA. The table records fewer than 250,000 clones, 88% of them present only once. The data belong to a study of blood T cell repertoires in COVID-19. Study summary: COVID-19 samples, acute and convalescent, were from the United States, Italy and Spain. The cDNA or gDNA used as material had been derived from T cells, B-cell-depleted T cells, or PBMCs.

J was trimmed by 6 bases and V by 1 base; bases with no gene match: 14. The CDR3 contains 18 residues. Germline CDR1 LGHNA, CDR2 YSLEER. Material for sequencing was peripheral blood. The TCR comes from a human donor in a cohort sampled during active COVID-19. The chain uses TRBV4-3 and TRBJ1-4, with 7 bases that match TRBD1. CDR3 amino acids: CASSQGTPSGTVHEKLFF. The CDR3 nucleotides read TGCGCCAGCAGCCAAGGAACCCCCTCCGGGACAGTTCATGAAAAACTGTTTTTT.